A single sample is the source of the 9 T cell receptor beta chains below, sequenced in a study of OX40 agonist ivuxolimab in advanced cancers. TCRdb's table, derived via immunoSEQ multiplex PCR, lists solely in-frame clones and lacks some. This sample has 130,000 or so clones, with approximately 90% found just once. The source was CD4+ or CD8+ T cells sorted from blood, collected in a trial of the OX40 agonist ivuxolimab. These receptors were taken from an adult with an advanced solid tumor such as melanoma, head and neck, liver or kidney cancer.

The gene calls are TRBV14 and TRBJ2-3; D call uncertain. The CDR3 consists of 12 residues. With 4 bases removed from V and 0 bases from J, the gap between germline ends came to 2 bases. Germline-derived CDR1 and CDR2 are SGHDN and FVKESK. The CDR3 loop reads CASSLSTDTQYF. CDR3 bases: TGTGCCAGCAGCCTTAGCACAGATACGCAGTATTTT.

This chain links TRBV19 with TRBJ2-7; 7 nucleotides match TRBD1. The germline V gene has CDR1 LNHDA and CDR2 SQIVND (reference sequence). The V and J ends lost 6 bases and 2 bases, in that order; junction bases with no gene match: 7. The CDR3 is 14 amino acids. The CDR3 reads CASSRGQTAYEQYF. DNA for the CDR3: TGTGCCAGTAGCCGGGGACAGACGGCCTACGAGCAGTACTTC. Using reference TRBV19 and TRBJ2-7 for the parts outside the CDR3, the full variable domain is DGGITQSPKYLFRKEGQNVTLSCEQNLNHDAMYWYRQDPGQGLRLIYYSQIVNDFQKGDIAEGYSVSREKKESFPLTVTSAQKNPTAFYLCASSRGQTAYEQYFGPGTRLTVT.

The chain has TRBV19 and TRBJ2-5, with 10 bases identical to TRBD2. The end of the DNA fits TRBJ2-7 better, so the J call may be wrong. From germline, CDR1 is LNHDA and CDR2 SQIVND (reference sequence). The CDR3 extends over 15 amino acids. For the CDR3, the DNA is TGTGCCAGTAGTACTACTAGCGGGGTTTACTACGAGCAGTACTTC. Translating gives CASSTTSGVYYEQYF.

This chain joins TRBV27 and TRBJ2-7; possible D gene TRBD2, 6 bases. The CDR3 sequence is 16 residues long. V lost 8 bases and J 4 bases, leaving 24 bases between the germline ends. Germline V gene sequence: CDR1 MNHEY, CDR2 SMNVEV (reference sequence). CDR3 in amino acids: CASRTSGTQGNYEQYF. Here the CDR3 DNA reads TGTGCCAGCCGTACTTCCGGGACTCAGGGAAATTACGAGCAGTACTTC.

The rearrangement joins TRBV6-9 to TRBJ2-7; 7 positions agree with TRBD1. This CDR3 region has 15 residues. Germline V CDR1 and CDR2: MNHGY, SVAAGI. The junction had 6 bases not matched to a gene; V was cut back by 3 bases and J by 1 base. The CDR3 DNA follows: TGTGCCAGCAGTTACTGTGGACAGGTTTCCTACGAGCAGTACTTC. It specifies CASSYCGQVSYEQYF.

The chain joins TRBV4-2 to TRBJ2-5; TRBD2 aligns across 8 bases. The tail of the sequence fits TRBJ2-7 better, so the J call may be wrong. The CDR3 has 15 amino acids. The germline gives CDR1 LGHNA, CDR2 YNFKEQ. The CDR3 DNA sequence: TGTGCCAGCAGCCAAGCGACTAGCGTTTCCTACGAGCAGTACTTC. It specifies CASSQATSVSYEQYF.

The CDR3: CASSLDGDNQPQHF. Here the CDR3 DNA reads TGCGCCAGCAGCTTGGACGGTGACAATCAGCCCCAGCATTTT. The V call is TRBV5-1, the J call TRBJ1-5; no firm D call. V lost 0 bases and J lost 3, with 7 bases in between. The germline V gene has CDR1 SGHRS and CDR2 YFSETQ. The CDR3 runs to 14 residues.

The J gene is TRBJ1-2, the V gene TRBV27; 9 bases are shared with TRBD1. The CDR3 is 14 amino acids. The V gene end was trimmed by 6 bases and the J gene end by 3 bases; junction bases not matched to a gene: 5. Germline loops: CDR1 MNHEY, CDR2 SMNVEV (reference sequence). CDR3 loop: CASSTGGADYGYTF. CDR3 sequence (DNA): TGTGCCAGCAGCACAGGGGGCGCTGACTATGGCTACACCTTC.

For the CDR3, the DNA is TGTGCCAGTCAAGACAGGGATGATCCTCTTTACTCCTACGAGCAGTACTTC. This sequence encodes CASQDRDDPLYSYEQYF. The chain uses TRBV19 and TRBJ2-7, with 7 bases identical to TRBD1. CDR1 and CDR2 (germline): LNHDA, SQIVND (reference sequence). V gave up 8 bases and J gave up 0 bases; unmatched junction bases: 16. This CDR3 is built from 17 residues.